This record concerns one T cell receptor beta chain sequence. Which antigen it targets is not known. Per-base quality was not reported, and no clone a single base away is much larger than it. For CDR1 and CDR2, the germline V gene lists SGDLS and YYNGEE. Trimming costs V 4 bases and J 7 bases, and their ends lie 12 bases apart. The CDR3, from cysteine to phenylalanine, totals 13 residues. Just the 39-base CDR3 DNA is kept, in frame starting at base 1. The data derive from a study of CD8 T cells in Susac syndrome (dated by TCRdb to between 2018 and 2020). Regarding the research as a whole: Repertoire sequencing was used to test whether CD8+ T cell activation and differentiation in Susac syndrome was antigen driven.

RNA was extracted using the RNeasy kit, and about 0.5 to 1 ug of the RNA was reverse transcribed with random hexamers. The immunoSEQ multiplex PCR assay, which covers 54 Vbeta and 13 Jbeta segments, was used to amplify TCR beta CDR3 regions. PCR amplification bias was corrected using a synthetic template baseline for primer optimization and computational correction. In the paper's pipeline: Reads were annotated to V, D and J genes according to IMGT and were analyzed with immunoSEQ Analyzer, with only productive sequences retained. To calculate clonality, Shannon entropy was normalized by log2 of the number of productive unique sequences and then subtracted from one. For each patient and control, public and private clones were evaluated among the 100 most prevalent clones. Clones were defined as Susac-specific when absent from the healthy and MS cohorts, from 1,000 to 1,100 published viral clones and from other ImmuneACCESS disease sequences. Using fastp at Q25 and MiXCR, TCRdb reprocessed the public reads and kept productive beta chains. Rows matching on CDR3 protein sequence are summarized as one entry with the most common DNA and genes. TCRdb assigned the V and J calls; the authors' analysis was not used. The sample contains 170,000 or so distinct CDR3 sequences, about 93% of them found a single time. The ten largest make up roughly 0.1% of the sample.

Peripheral blood CD8+ and CD4+ T cells from healthy donors, Susac syndrome patients and multiple sclerosis patients were profiled by high-throughput TCR beta sequencing. The multiple sclerosis controls were treatment-naive patients who had stable or active relapsing-remitting disease and met the revised McDonald criteria. Bulk CD8+ and CD4+ T cells were purified by magnetic negative isolation, whereas CD8+ TEMRA cells were enriched by FACS. Blood was drawn into EDTA tubes, processed within 24 hours, and PBMCs were isolated by density gradient centrifugation. PBMCs intended for TCR sequencing were cryopreserved in liquid nitrogen and were subsequently thawed in a 37 degrees C water bath. A purity of at least 90% was achieved for sorted or isolated CD4+, CD8+ and CD8+ TEMRA cells. The paper's findings and limits, for the study overall: The number of individuals in the TCR sequencing and HLA analysis was acknowledged as relatively small.

The sample comprised CD4+ T cells from PBMCs. The sequence is built from TRBV9 and TRBJ1-5; tentative D gene TRBD1, with 5 bases matching. The sequence came from a human donor with multiple sclerosis. The CDR3 here reads CASSLGTGQPQHF. The nucleotide sequence reads TGTGCCAGCAGCCTGGGGACGGGACAGCCCCAGCATTTT.